Sequencing of this T cell receptor beta chain was carried out in a study of blood T cell repertoires in COVID-19. Looking at the study overall: Samples of COVID-19 (acute and convalescent) were obtained from the United States, Italy and Spain.

This CDR3 comprises 14 residues. The V and J ends lost 6 bases and 8 bases, in that order; junction bases with no gene match: 11. Germline-derived CDR1 and CDR2 are MDHEN and SYDVKM. The sample holds one count of this clone. Per the original methods: Nucleated cell counts were estimated from reference gene primer amplification. The protocol was immunoSEQ multiplex PCR, while the TCRdb copy is restricted to in-frame clones and leaves out a portion. The V and J calls and the clone size are those of that table, but D and trimming were determined from the DNA. The sample has a few hundred thousand clones; 80% are singletons.

Sequenced: peripheral blood. The origin of this receptor is a human donor in a cohort sampled during active COVID-19. The chain links TRBV28 to TRBJ1-2, with 8 bases fitting TRBD1. CDR3 residues: CASRATPGGWGYTF. CDR3 bases: TGTGCCAGCAGGGCTACACCAGGGGGCTGGGGCTACACCTTC.